Listed here are 5 T cell receptor beta chains from one sample, sequenced in a study of cytomegalovirus exposure and HLA in healthy donors. Primers included in the PCR were 60 Vbeta and 13 Jbeta primers. Clones were read by immunoSEQ multiplex PCR, and TCRdb kept only the in-frame ones, dropping some. This table has roughly 92,000 clones, roughly three quarters appearing once. Material: PBMCs. These receptors were collected from a woman aged 50 to 60 in good health and CMV-seropositive.

The chain uses TRBV2 and TRBJ2-1; 8 bases match TRBD2. Germline values: CDR1 SNHLY, CDR2 FYNNEI. J gave up 2 bases and V 4 bases, and 4 bases lay outside the gene matches. This CDR3 spans 15 amino acids. CDR3 sequence reads: CASSGGGRTYNEQFF. DNA for the CDR3: TGTGCCAGCAGTGGCGGCGGGAGGACCTACAATGAGCAGTTCTTC.

The rearrangement links TRBV9 to TRBJ1-5; perhaps TRBD1 as D (5 bases). Per germline, CDR1 SGDLS and CDR2 YYNGEE. V lost 0 bases, J lost 8 bases, and 12 bases lay in between. There are 14 residues in the CDR3. DNA for the CDR3: TGTGCCAGCAGCGTAGGCAGGGATGAGGAGCCCCAGCATTTT. It encodes CASSVGRDEEPQHF.

The chain is built from TRBV7-2 and TRBJ1-2, with 8 bases identical to TRBD1. The germline gives CDR1 SGHTA, CDR2 FQGNSA. V was clipped by 6 bases and J by 10 bases; unmatched bases: 7. CDR3 length: 12 amino acids. CDR3 DNA sequence: TGTGCCAGCAGAAAGGGACAGGATGACTACACCTTC. It specifies CASRKGQDDYTF. Combining the CDR3 with reference TRBV7-2 and TRBJ1-2 gives the whole variable domain GAGVSQSPSNKVTEKGKDVELRCDPISGHTALYWYRQSLGQGLEFLIYFQGNSAPDKSGLPSDRFSAERTGGSVSTLTIQRTQQEDSAVYLCASRKGQDDYTFGSGTRLTVV.

The chain joins TRBV5-1 to TRBJ2-1; 8 bases map to TRBD2. The CDR3 totals 14 residues. Trimming cost V 4 bases and J 9 bases; bases outside gene matches: 9. The germline CDR1 and CDR2 sequences are SGHRS and YFSETQ. CDR3 amino acids: CASSTGGALGEQFF. The DNA for the CDR3 is TGCGCCAGCAGCACCGGGGGGGCCTTAGGTGAGCAGTTCTTC.

This clone was picked up one time. The genes are TRBV7-8 and TRBJ1-1; possible D gene TRBD1, 5 bases. V dropped 2 bases and J dropped 1 base, with 8 bases sitting between them. The length of the CDR3 is 14 residues. Germline CDR1 and CDR2: SGHVS and FQNEAQ. CDR3 nucleotide sequence: TGTGCCAGCAGCTTAAAGGGGCCGAACACTGAAGCTTTCTTT. It codes for CASSLKGPNTEAFF.